The clone carrying this T cell receptor (beta chain) was seen more than once but under ten times. Its antigen remains unidentified. The CDR3 is made up of 13 amino acids. Germline loops: CDR1 SGHVS, CDR2 FNYEAQ. The data are from a study of T-cell reconstitution after alpha-beta-depleted transplantation in children. Study-wide results and caveats: Roughly two months post-transplant, alpha-beta T cells reportedly originated from several hundred graft clones that had expanded. Newly produced T cells mostly accounted for T-cell counts and diversity one year post-transplant. Surviving recipient T cells and thymic progenitors produced the high day-60 TCRbeta diversity seen in some patients.

Unique molecular identifiers were built into the TCRbeta library. TCRdb re-called the PCR reads through MiXCR, storing one row per CDR3 protein. The sample carries 540,000 or so distinct CDR3 sequences, more than 20% recorded once. The specimen comprised PBMCs, mostly from graft donor cells, sampled 360 days after TCRalphabeta/CD19-depleted stem cell transplant. This sequence joins TRBV7-6 and TRBJ2-1; 9 bases are a match to TRBD2. This sequence was found in a boy in the first two years of life who had a stem cell transplant for acute myeloid leukemia, so the T cells may come from the graft donor. The CDR3 protein is CAVGGGAFNEQFF. CDR3 nucleotides: TGTGCGGTAGGCGGGGGGGCCTTCAATGAGCAGTTCTTC.